Listed below are T cell receptor beta chains from one sample, sequenced in a study of T-cell reconstitution after alpha-beta-depleted transplantation in children. TCRdb used MiXCR to reprocess the PCR reads, holding one entry per CDR3 protein. The sample carries about 78,000 distinct CDR3 sequences, 12% to 15% recorded once. The input for sequencing was PBMCs, mostly from graft donor cells, taken 180 days after TCRalphabeta/CD19-depleted stem cell transplant. Source of these receptors: a male patient aged 2-15 years who had a stem cell transplant for acute lymphoblastic leukemia, so the T cells may come from the graft donor. CDR3s include the opening cysteine and the closing phenylalanine or tryptophan. The D gene is left open where the match is weak. Part of the rows lack a size; the others show once, few, many or a class for expanded clones.

DNA	CDR3	V	J	D	size
TGCAGTGCCAATGATCAGGGGTATAAGGTCTCCGGGGAGCTGTTTTTT	CSANDQGYKVSGELFF	TRBV20-1	TRBJ2-2	NA	NA
TGTGCCAGCAGTCTGACAGGGAGGAGCAATCAGCCCCAGCATTTT	CASSLTGRSNQPQHF	TRBV12-3/TRBV12-4	TRBJ1-5	TRBD1	NA
TGTGCCAGCAGCGTAGCGACGAGGGCTAGCGAAAACAATGAGCAGTTCTTC	CASSVATRASENNEQFF	TRBV9	TRBJ2-1	NA	few
TGTGCCAGCAGTTTGCGCAGAAAAGAGACCCAGTACTTC	CASSLRRKETQYF	TRBV12-3/TRBV12-4	TRBJ2-5	NA	few
TGTGCCAGCAGCTTGGGCCCTCTCGAGCAGTACTTC	CASSLGPLEQYF	TRBV7-9	TRBJ2-7	NA	many
TGTGCCACCAGTGGACTAGCGGGAAATGAGCAGTTCTTC	CATSGLAGNEQFF	TRBV24-1	TRBJ2-1	TRBD2	few
TGCAGCGTTGGGGGACAGGGGGCGTATGGCTACACCTTC	CSVGGQGAYGYTF	TRBV29-1	TRBJ1-2	TRBD1	few
TGCGCCAGCAGCCAAGACATCACCAGAACAGATACGCAGTATTTT	CASSQDITRTDTQYF	TRBV4-3	TRBJ2-3	NA	NA
TGCAGTGCTAGGAAGGGAGCCGCGAACACCGGGGAGCTGTTTTTT	CSARKGAANTGELFF	TRBV20-1	TRBJ2-2	NA	few
TGTGCCATCAGTGGCTACAGGGGGCAAGAGACCCAGTACTTC	CAISGYRGQETQYF	TRBV10-3	TRBJ2-5	TRBD1	NA
TGTGCCAGCAGCTTCATGGGGGGCCGCCCCGGAGATACGCAGTATTTT	CASSFMGGRPGDTQYF	TRBV9	TRBJ2-3	NA	NA
TGCAGTGCTAGAGGGACCGGGGAGACCCAGTACTTC	CSARGTGETQYF	TRBV20-1	TRBJ2-5	NA	few
TGTGCCAGCAGTTTACCTCTAGGGGGAGTTGAGGCCAAAAACATTCAGTACTTC	CASSLPLGGVEAKNIQYF	TRBV28	TRBJ2-4	NA	few
TGCAGCGTTGAAAGGACGGCACGGGCTTTCTTT	CSVERTARAFF	TRBV29-1	TRBJ1-1	NA	NA
TGCAGCGTTGAAGATCGAGAGGGACAGGGGACCACAGATACGCAGTATTTT	CSVEDREGQGTTDTQYF	TRBV29-1	TRBJ2-3	TRBD1	NA
TGCGCCAGCAGCCCCCGGGTTTCCTACGAGCAGTACTTC	CASSPRVSYEQYF	TRBV5-1	TRBJ2-7	NA	many
TGTGCCAGCAGTTCTACAGGGGGCCACGAGCAGTACTTC	CASSSTGGHEQYF	TRBV28	TRBJ2-7	TRBD1	many
TGTGCCAGCACCCGAGGGGGGTACCAAGAGACCCAGTACTTC	CASTRGGYQETQYF	TRBV6-1	TRBJ2-5	NA	many
TGTGCCAGCAGCCCACCCCCTGATATAGCCAAAAACATTCAGTACTTC	CASSPPPDIAKNIQYF	TRBV7-8	TRBJ2-4	NA	few
TGCAGTGCTAGACCTGGGGGTTTCTACGAGCAGTACTTC	CSARPGGFYEQYF	TRBV20-1	TRBJ2-7	NA	many
TGTGCCACCGAACGGACAGGGAAGACAAACACCGGGGAGCTGTTTTTT	CATERTGKTNTGELFF	TRBV24-1	TRBJ2-2	TRBD1	NA
TGCAGTGCTAGAGAAGCTTACACTGAAGCTTTCTTT	CSAREAYTEAFF	TRBV20-1	TRBJ1-1	NA	many
TGTGCCAGCAGCGTAGCTTCGGGGAGACAAGAGACCCAGTACTTC	CASSVASGRQETQYF	TRBV9	TRBJ2-5	NA	NA
TGCAGTGCTAGAGGGGGGCCCCCCCAGGGTTTCGGGAACGAGCAGCACTTC	CSARGGPPQGFGNEQHF	TRBV20-1	TRBJ2-7	NA	few
TGTGCCAGCAGCTTACCTCGGCTCTCTGGGGCCAACGTCCTGACTTTC	CASSLPRLSGANVLTF	TRBV7-9	TRBJ2-6	NA	NA
TGCAGCGTTGAGGTGGGAGGGGGGGAGCTGTTTTTT	CSVEVGGGELFF	TRBV29-1	TRBJ2-2	TRBD2	NA
TGCAGTTGCCACTGGTTAAGCACAGATACGCAGTATTTT	CSCHWLSTDTQYF	TRBV20-1	TRBJ2-3	NA	many
TGCAGCATAACCCCAATAGCGGGGGCAGGAGAGACCCAGTACTTC	CSITPIAGAGETQYF	TRBV20-1	TRBJ2-5	TRBD2	many
TGTGCCAGCAGCTCGGCCGGGACATCCCAAGAGACCCAGTACTTC	CASSSAGTSQETQYF	TRBV7-2	TRBJ2-5	NA	NA
TGCAGTGCTCAGGGACAGGGGGCATCCGGGGAGCTGTTTTTT	CSAQGQGASGELFF	TRBV20-1	TRBJ2-2	TRBD1	few
TGTGCCAGCAGTTACAGGGTAGGGACCTACGAGCAGTACTTC	CASSYRVGTYEQYF	TRBV6-5	TRBJ2-7	NA	few
TGTGCCAGCAGCCCCAGGGGGCCATGGGACACTGAAGCTTTCTTT	CASSPRGPWDTEAFF	TRBV7-9	TRBJ1-1	TRBD1	few
TGCGCCAGCAGCTTTGTTAACGAGCAGTACTTC	CASSFVNEQYF	TRBV5-1	TRBJ2-7	NA	NA
TGCAGCGTTGAAGGCCCTGGGACTGAAGCTTTCTTT	CSVEGPGTEAFF	TRBV29-1	TRBJ1-1	NA	few
TGCGCCAGCAGCTGGACTAGCGTCCAAGAGACCCAGTACTTC	CASSWTSVQETQYF	TRBV5-1	TRBJ2-5	TRBD2	NA
TGCGCCAGTCAGAAGACTAGCGGGAGGGAAGAGACCCAGTACTTC	CASQKTSGREETQYF	TRBV5-1	TRBJ2-5	TRBD2	few
TGTGCCAGCAGTGAAAGGGCATGGGGACACAATAACTATGGCTACACCTTC	CASSERAWGHNNYGYTF	TRBV2	TRBJ1-2	NA	few
TGTGCCAGCAGCTCCAGGGGCAAGGCCTATGGCTACACCTTC	CASSSRGKAYGYTF	TRBV5-6	TRBJ1-2	NA	few
TGTGCCAGCAGCTTACCGGGAAGGGCCAGATATGGCTACACCTTC	CASSLPGRARYGYTF	TRBV7-9	TRBJ1-2	NA	NA
TGCGCCAGCAGCTCGGACAGGGTCTCTGGAAACACCATGTATTTT	CASSSDRVSGNTMYF	TRBV5-1	TRBJ1-3	TRBD1	NA
TGCAGTGCTAGAGCAGGGTTTCAAGACACCCAGTACTTC	CSARAGFQDTQYF	TRBV20-1	TRBJ2-5	NA	NA
TGTGCCAGCACGCGCGGGGATAGCAATGGCTACACCTTC	CASTRGDSNGYTF	TRBV9	TRBJ1-2	NA	few
TGTGCCAGCAGTCTCTCCAAGGAGACCCAGTACTTC	CASSLSKETQYF	TRBV28	TRBJ2-5	NA	few
TGTGCCACCAGTGAGGGGGACAGCTTCAATCAGCCCCAGCATTTT	CATSEGDSFNQPQHF	TRBV24-1	TRBJ1-5	TRBD1	NA
TGTGCCAGCAGCTTCTACAGGGGATCCTACGAGCAGTACTTC	CASSFYRGSYEQYF	TRBV5-6	TRBJ2-7	TRBD1	NA
TGTGCCATCAGTGAGAATGGAAATTCACCCCTCCACTTT	CAISENGNSPLHF	TRBV10-3	TRBJ1-6	NA	few
TGTGCCAGCAGCCCACAGGGTAACTATGGCTACACCTTC	CASSPQGNYGYTF	TRBV7-9	TRBJ1-2	NA	NA